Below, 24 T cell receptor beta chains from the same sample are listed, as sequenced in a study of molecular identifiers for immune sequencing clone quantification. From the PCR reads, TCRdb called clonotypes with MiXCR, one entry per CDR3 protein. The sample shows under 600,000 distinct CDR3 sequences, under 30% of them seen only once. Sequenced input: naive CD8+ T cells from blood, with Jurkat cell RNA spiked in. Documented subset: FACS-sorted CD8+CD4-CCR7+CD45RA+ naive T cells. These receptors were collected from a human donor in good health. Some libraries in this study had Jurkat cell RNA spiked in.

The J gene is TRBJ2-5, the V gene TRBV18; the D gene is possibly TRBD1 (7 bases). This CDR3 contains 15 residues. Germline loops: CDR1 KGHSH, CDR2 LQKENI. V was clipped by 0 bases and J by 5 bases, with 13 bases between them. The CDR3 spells CASSPPRRGLETQYF. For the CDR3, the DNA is TGTGCCAGCTCACCACCGAGGAGGGGGCTTGAGACCCAGTACTTC.

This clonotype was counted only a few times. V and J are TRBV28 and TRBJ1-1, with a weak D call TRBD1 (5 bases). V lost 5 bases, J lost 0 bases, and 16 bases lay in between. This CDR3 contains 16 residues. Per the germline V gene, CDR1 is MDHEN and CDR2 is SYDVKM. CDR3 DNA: TGTGCCAGCAGTCCCCGGGGGGGGGTAATGAACACTGAAGCTTTCTTT. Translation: CASSPRGGVMNTEAFF.

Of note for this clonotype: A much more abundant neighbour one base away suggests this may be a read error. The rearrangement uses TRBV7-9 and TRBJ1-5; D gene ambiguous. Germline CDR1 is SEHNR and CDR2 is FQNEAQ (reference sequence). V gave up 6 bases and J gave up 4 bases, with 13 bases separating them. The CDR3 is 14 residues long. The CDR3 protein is CASRVPGLNQPQHF. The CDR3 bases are TGTGCCAGCAGAGTTCCGGGTCTTAATCAGCCCCAGCATTTT.

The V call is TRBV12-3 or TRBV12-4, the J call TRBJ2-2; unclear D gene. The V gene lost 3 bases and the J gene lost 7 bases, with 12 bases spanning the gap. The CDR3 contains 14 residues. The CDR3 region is CASSFPGQVGELFF. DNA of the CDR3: TGTGCCAGCAGTTTTCCTGGGCAAGTCGGGGAGCTGTTTTTT.

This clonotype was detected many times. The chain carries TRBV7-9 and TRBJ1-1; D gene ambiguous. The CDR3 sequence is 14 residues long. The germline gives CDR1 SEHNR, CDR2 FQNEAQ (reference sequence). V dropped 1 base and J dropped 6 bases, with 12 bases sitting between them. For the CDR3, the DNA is TGTGCCAGCAGCTTAGTGGACCCCGATTCTGAAGCTTTCTTT. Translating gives CASSLVDPDSEAFF.

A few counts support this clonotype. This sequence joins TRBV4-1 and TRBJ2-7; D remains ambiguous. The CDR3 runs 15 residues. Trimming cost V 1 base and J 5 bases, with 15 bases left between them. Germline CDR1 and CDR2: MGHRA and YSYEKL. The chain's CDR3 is CASSQGVTGWDEQYF. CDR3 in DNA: TGCGCCAGCAGCCAAGGGGTCACTGGCTGGGACGAGCAGTACTTC.

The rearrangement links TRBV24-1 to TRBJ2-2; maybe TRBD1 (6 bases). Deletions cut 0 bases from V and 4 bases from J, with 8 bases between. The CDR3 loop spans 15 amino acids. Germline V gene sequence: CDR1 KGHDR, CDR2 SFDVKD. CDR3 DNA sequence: TGTGCCACCAGTGATTTGCCAGGGGTCACCGGGGAGCTGTTTTTT. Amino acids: CATSDLPGVTGELFF.

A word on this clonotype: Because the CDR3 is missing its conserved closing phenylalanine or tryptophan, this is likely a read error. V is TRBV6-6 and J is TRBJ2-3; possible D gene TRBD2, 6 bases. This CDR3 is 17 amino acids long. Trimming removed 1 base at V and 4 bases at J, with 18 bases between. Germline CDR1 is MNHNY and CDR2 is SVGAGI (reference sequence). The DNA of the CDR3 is TGTGCCAGCAGTTACTTAAAGGCGGGAATGAGGCCAGATACGCAGTATTCT. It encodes CASSYLKAGMRPDTQYS.

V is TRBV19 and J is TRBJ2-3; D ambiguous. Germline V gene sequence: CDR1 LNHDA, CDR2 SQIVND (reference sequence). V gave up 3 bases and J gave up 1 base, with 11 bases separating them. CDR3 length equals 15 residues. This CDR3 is CASSITGFRTDTQYF. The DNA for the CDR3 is TGTGCCAGTAGTATCACTGGGTTCCGCACAGATACGCAGTATTTT.

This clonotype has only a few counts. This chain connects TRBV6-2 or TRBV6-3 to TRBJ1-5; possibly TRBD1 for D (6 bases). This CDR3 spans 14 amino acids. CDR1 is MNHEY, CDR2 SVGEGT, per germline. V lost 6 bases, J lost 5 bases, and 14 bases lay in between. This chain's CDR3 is CASRTTGTDQPQHF. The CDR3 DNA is TGTGCCAGCAGAACAACAGGGACCGATCAGCCCCAGCATTTT.

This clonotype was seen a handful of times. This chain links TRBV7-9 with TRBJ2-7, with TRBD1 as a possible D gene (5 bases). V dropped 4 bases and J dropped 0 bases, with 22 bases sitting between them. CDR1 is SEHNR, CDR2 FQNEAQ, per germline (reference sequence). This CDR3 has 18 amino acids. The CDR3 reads CASSSLAGQGQSSYEQYF. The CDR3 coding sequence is TGTGCCAGCAGCTCCCTGGCCGGCCAGGGCCAAAGCTCCTACGAGCAGTACTTC.

CDR3 protein: CASTPDNYGYTF. CDR3 nucleotide sequence: TGTGCCAGTACCCCGGACAACTATGGCTACACCTTC. The chain recombines TRBV19 with TRBJ1-2; no firm D call. The CDR3 runs 12 residues. V gave up 7 bases and J gave up 2 bases, with 8 bases separating them. Germline-derived CDR1 and CDR2 are LNHDA and SQIVND (reference sequence).

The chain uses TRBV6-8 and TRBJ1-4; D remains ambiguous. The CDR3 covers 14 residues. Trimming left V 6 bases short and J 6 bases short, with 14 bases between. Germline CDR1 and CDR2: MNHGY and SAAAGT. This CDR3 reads CASRQNPGDEKLFF. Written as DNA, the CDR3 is TGTGCCAGCAGACAAAACCCCGGCGATGAAAAACTGTTTTTT.

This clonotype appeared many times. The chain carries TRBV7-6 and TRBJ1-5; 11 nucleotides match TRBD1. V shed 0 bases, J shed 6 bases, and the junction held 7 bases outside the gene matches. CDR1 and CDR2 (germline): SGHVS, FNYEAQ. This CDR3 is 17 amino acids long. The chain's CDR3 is CASSLAGGQGDGQPQHF. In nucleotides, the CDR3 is TGTGCCAGCAGCTTAGCGGGGGGACAGGGGGATGGTCAGCCCCAGCATTTT.

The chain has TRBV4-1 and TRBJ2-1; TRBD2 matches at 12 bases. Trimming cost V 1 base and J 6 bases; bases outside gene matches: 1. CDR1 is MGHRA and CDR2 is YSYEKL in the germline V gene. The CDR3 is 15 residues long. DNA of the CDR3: TGCGCCAGCAGCCAAGGACTAGCGGGGGCCAATGAGCAGTTCTTC. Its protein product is CASSQGLAGANEQFF.

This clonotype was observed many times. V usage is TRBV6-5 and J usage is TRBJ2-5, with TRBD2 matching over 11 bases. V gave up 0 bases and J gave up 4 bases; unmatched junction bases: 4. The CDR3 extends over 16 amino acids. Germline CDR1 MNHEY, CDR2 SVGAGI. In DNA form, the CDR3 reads TGTGCCAGCAGTTACTCACTAGCGGGAGTGTCAGAGACCCAGTACTTC. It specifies CASSYSLAGVSETQYF.

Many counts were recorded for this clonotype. The CDR3 region has the DNA TGCAGTGCTAGAGATCATACAGGGAAGAACTATGGCTACACCTTC. This sequence encodes CSARDHTGKNYGYTF. The chain has TRBV20-1 and TRBJ1-2, with D possibly being TRBD1 (6 bases). Germline assignment: CDR1 DFQATT and CDR2 SNEGSKA (reference sequence). V was cut by 0 bases and J by 2 bases, with 13 bases left in between. The CDR3 consists of 15 residues.

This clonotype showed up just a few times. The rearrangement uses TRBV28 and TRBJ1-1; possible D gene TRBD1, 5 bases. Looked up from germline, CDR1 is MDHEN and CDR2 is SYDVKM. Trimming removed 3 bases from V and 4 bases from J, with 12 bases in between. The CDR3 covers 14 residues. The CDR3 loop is CASSLRGLGTEAFF. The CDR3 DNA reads TGTGCCAGCAGTTTGAGGGGATTGGGCACTGAAGCTTTCTTT. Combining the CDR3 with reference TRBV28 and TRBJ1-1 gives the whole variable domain DVKVTQSSRYLVKRTGEKVFLECVQDMDHENMFWYRQDPGLGLRLIYFSYDVKMKEKGDIPEGYSVSREKKERFSLILESASTNQTSMYLCASSLRGLGTEAFFGQGTRLTVV.

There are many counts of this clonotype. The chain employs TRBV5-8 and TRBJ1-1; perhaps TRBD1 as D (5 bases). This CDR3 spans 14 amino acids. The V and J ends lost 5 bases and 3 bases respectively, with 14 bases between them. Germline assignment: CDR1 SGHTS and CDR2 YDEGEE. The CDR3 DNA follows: TGTGCCAGCAGTACATATACAGGAGACACTGAAGCTTTCTTT. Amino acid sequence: CASSTYTGDTEAFF.

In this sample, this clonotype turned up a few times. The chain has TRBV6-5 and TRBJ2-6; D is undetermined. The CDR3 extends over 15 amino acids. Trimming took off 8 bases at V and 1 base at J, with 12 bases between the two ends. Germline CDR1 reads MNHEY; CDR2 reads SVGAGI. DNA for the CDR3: TGTGCCAGCGGGCCACGGCTTTCTGGGGCCAACGTCCTGACTTTC. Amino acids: CASGPRLSGANVLTF.

CDR3 in amino acids: CSARDRVFSGLNTEAFF. CDR3 in DNA: TGCAGTGCTAGAGACAGGGTTTTTTCCGGGCTAAACACTGAAGCTTTCTTT. This chain connects TRBV20-1 to TRBJ1-1; perhaps TRBD1 as D (5 bases). The V end lost 0 bases, the J end lost 2 bases, and 19 bases lay between the germline ends. The CDR3 length is 17 residues. The V gene's germline CDR1 is DFQATT and CDR2 SNEGSKA (reference sequence).

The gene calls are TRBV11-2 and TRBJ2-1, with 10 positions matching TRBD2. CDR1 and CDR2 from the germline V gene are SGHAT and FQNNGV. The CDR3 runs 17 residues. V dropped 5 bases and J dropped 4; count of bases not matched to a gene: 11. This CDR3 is CASSLMTGTSVYNEQFF. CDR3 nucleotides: TGTGCCAGCAGCCTAATGACCGGGACTAGCGTATACAATGAGCAGTTCTTC. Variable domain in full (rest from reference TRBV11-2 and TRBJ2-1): EAGVAQSPRYKIIEKRQSVAFWCNPISGHATLYWYQQILGQGPKLLIQFQNNGVVDDSQLPKDRFSAERLKGVDSTLKIQPAKLEDSAVYLCASSLMTGTSVYNEQFFGPGTRLTVL.

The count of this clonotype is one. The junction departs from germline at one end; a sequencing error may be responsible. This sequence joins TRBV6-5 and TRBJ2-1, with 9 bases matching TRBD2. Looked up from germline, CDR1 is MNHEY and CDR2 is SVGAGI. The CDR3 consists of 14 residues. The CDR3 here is CASSWTSEYSEQFF. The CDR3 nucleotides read TGTGCCAGCAGTTGGACTAGCGAGTACAGTGAGCAGTTCTTC.

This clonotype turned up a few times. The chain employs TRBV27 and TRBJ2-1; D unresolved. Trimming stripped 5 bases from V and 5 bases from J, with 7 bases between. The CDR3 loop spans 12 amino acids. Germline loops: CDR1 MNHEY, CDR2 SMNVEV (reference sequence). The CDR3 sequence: CASSGIDNEQFF. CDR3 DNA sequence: TGTGCCAGCAGTGGGATAGACAATGAGCAGTTCTTC.